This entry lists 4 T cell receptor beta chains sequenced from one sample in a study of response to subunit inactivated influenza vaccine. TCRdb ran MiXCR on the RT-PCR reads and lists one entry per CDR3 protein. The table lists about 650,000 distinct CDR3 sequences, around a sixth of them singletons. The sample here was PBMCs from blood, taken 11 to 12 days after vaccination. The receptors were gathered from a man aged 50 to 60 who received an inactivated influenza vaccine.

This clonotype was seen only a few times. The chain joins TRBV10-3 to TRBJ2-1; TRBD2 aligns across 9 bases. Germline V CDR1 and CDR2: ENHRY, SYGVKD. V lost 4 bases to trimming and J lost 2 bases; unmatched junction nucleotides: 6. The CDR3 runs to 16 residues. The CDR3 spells CAISASGGGAYNEQFF. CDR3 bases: TGTGCCATCAGTGCTTCCGGCGGGGGGGCCTACAATGAGCAGTTCTTC.

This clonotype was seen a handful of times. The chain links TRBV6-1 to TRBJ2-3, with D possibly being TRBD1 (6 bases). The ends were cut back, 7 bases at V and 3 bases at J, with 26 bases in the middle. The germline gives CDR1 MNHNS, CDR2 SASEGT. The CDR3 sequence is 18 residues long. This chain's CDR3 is CASISRARGLFGTDTQYF. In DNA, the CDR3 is TGTGCCAGCATATCAAGAGCCAGGGGCCTTTTTGGGACAGATACGCAGTATTTT.

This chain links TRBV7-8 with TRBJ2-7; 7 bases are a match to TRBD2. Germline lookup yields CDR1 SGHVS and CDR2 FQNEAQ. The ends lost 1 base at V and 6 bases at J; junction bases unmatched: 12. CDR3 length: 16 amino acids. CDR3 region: CASSLGEGWNLREQYF. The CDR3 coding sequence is TGTGCCAGCAGCTTAGGGGAGGGGTGGAATTTACGCGAGCAGTACTTC.

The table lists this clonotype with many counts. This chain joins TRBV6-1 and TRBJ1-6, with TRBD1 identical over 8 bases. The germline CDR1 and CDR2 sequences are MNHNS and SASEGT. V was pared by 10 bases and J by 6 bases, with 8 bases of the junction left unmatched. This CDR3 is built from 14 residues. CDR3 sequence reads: CATNGQGFNSPLHF. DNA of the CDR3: TGTGCCACTAACGGACAGGGATTTAATTCACCCCTCCACTTT.